The 20 T cell receptor beta chains below come from one sample, sequenced in a study of regulatory T cells in long-lasting Graves disease. Noted time point: persistent/refractory GD, antithyroid drugs over 5 years with positive TRAb. Making the TCR library involved RNA that had been extracted from PBMCs. Combining iRepertoire HTBI primers with Arm-PCR of CDR3 regions, the authors built TCR beta libraries. One entry per CDR3 protein, called by TCRdb with MiXCR from the multiplex PCR reads. The sample yields more than 650,000 distinct CDR3 sequences, roughly 30% seen once. Here the sequenced sample was peripheral blood mononuclear cells (PBMCs), taken when the disease was refractory, from a patient treated with antithyroid drugs. The origin of the receptors is a female donor with Graves disease.

This chain connects TRBV20-1 to TRBJ1-5; 9 positions match TRBD1. CDR3 length equals 17 residues. Germline lookup yields CDR1 DFQATT and CDR2 SNEGSKA (reference sequence). The junction had 12 bases not matched to a gene; V was cut back by 2 bases and J by 4 bases. In DNA form, the CDR3 reads TGCAGTGCTAGAAGAACACCGTGGGACAGGGAAAATCAGCCCCAGCATTTT. Residues: CSARRTPWDRENQPQHF.

The table lists this clonotype with many counts. This sequence joins TRBV28 and TRBJ1-1, with a possible D match to TRBD1 (5 bases). Looked up from germline, CDR1 is MDHEN and CDR2 is SYDVKM. Trimming took off 7 bases at V and 0 bases at J, with 15 bases between the two ends. The length of the CDR3 is 15 residues. The CDR3 spells CASTPPGPLNTEAFF. Here the CDR3 DNA reads TGTGCCAGCACCCCCCCGGGACCCCTGAACACTGAAGCTTTCTTT.

This clonotype was found many times. The chain joins TRBV28 to TRBJ2-5, with 7 bases identical to TRBD1. CDR1 MDHEN and CDR2 SYDVKM come from the germline V gene. The CDR3 totals 15 residues. The V and J ends lost 2 bases and 2 bases, in that order; junction bases with no gene match: 5. The CDR3 DNA reads TGTGCCAGCAGTTTAGGGGGACAGCAACAAGAGACCCAGTACTTC. Translation gives CASSLGGQQQETQYF.

With respect to this clonotype: With a much larger clone just one base away, this may be a read error. The CDR3 carries no conserved terminal phenylalanine or tryptophan, so it likely arises from a read error. This CDR3 reads CASSWGKETQYL. As DNA, the CDR3 is TGCGCCAGCAGCTGGGGGAAAGAGACCCAGTACCTC. The rearrangement links TRBV5-1 to TRBJ2-5; the D gene could be TRBD1 or TRBD2 (5 bases each). There are 12 residues in the CDR3. The V and J ends lost 3 bases and 3 bases respectively, with 6 bases between them. Germline V CDR1 and CDR2: SGHRS, YFSETQ.

This clonotype appeared many times. The chain has TRBV3-1 and TRBJ1-1, with D unclear. Germline CDR1 reads LGHDT; CDR2 reads YNNKEL (reference sequence). V lost 2 bases to trimming and J lost 8 bases, with 12 bases between them. The CDR3 has 13 residues. The CDR3 DNA sequence: TGTGCCAGCAGCCAAAAACCCCACCCAGAAGCTTTCTTT. Its protein product is CASSQKPHPEAFF. Drawing the rest from reference TRBV3-1 and TRBJ1-1, the complete variable domain is DTAVSQTPKYLVTQMGNDKSIKCEQNLGHDTMYWYKQDSKKFLKIMFSYNNKELIINETVPNRFSPKSPDKAHLNLHINSLELGDSAVYFCASSQKPHPEAFFGQGTRLTVV.

CDR3 amino acids: CASSQAWTSSYGYTF. Written as DNA, the CDR3 is TGCGCCAGCAGCCAAGCGTGGACATCATCCTATGGCTACACCTTC. V gene TRBV4-1 combines with J gene TRBJ1-2; a weak D match, TRBD1 (5 bases). The V gene's germline CDR1 is MGHRA and CDR2 YSYEKL. The CDR3 spans 15 residues. Trimming took off 1 base at V and 4 bases at J, with 13 bases between the two ends.

V gene TRBV12-3 or TRBV12-4 combines with J gene TRBJ2-1, with D possibly being TRBD2 (5 bases). The CDR3 totals 15 residues. The ends were cut back, 6 bases at V and 0 bases at J, with 12 bases in the middle. CDR3 sequence (DNA): TGTGCCAGCAGAATCGGGGTCAGCTCCTACAATGAGCAGTTCTTC. Encoded protein: CASRIGVSSYNEQFF.

The table lists this clonotype with a few counts. This sequence joins TRBV29-1 and TRBJ1-1; 8 nucleotides line up with TRBD1. From germline, CDR1 is SQVTM and CDR2 ANQGSEA. This CDR3 has 18 amino acids. With 5 bases clipped from V and 3 bases from J, the junction kept 20 bases outside the gene matches. The CDR3 loop is CSVLPAGGGRYSDTEAFF. In DNA form, the CDR3 reads TGCAGCGTTTTACCAGCAGGGGGCGGGCGTTATTCGGACACTGAAGCTTTCTTT.

This clonotype was recorded a few times. CDR3 protein: CASSWGVEGNTEAFF. CDR3 nucleotide sequence: TGTGCCAGCAGTTGGGGGGTCGAGGGCAACACTGAAGCTTTCTTT. V usage is TRBV27 and J usage is TRBJ1-1; the D gene is possibly TRBD1 (5 bases). This CDR3 spans 15 amino acids. CDR1 and CDR2 (germline): MNHEY, SMNVEV (reference sequence). Between the trimmed V and J ends, which lost 4 bases and 2 bases, there was a span of 14 bases.

This clonotype was found many times. CDR3 protein: CASSLEAAGELFF. The CDR3, as DNA: TGTGCCAGCAGCTTAGAAGCGGCCGGGGAGCTGTTTTTT. V gene TRBV11-2 combines with J gene TRBJ2-2; possibly TRBD2 for D (5 bases). Trimming took 0 bases from V and 6 from J, leaving 5 bases between them. The CDR3 covers 13 residues. Germline V lookup: CDR1 SGHAT, CDR2 FQNNGV. Combining the CDR3 with reference TRBV11-2 and TRBJ2-2 gives the whole variable domain EAGVAQSPRYKIIEKRQSVAFWCNPISGHATLYWYQQILGQGPKLLIQFQNNGVVDDSQLPKDRFSAERLKGVDSTLKIQPAKLEDSAVYLCASSLEAAGELFFGEGSRLTVL.

Only a few counts were recorded for this clonotype. The chain joins TRBV6-1 to TRBJ1-4; no firm D call. Germline CDR1 MNHNS, CDR2 SASEGT. The V and J ends lost 4 bases and 11 bases respectively, with 20 bases between them. The CDR3 has 15 residues. CDR3 residues: CASSVHTSQTSKLFF. The CDR3 DNA reads TGTGCCAGCAGTGTCCACACATCGCAGACGTCGAAACTGTTTTTT.

This clonotype turned up a few times. The chain carries TRBV29-1 and TRBJ1-2; a weak D match, TRBD1 (5 bases). The germline V and J ends were trimmed by 5 bases and 0 bases, with 13 bases remaining between them. CDR3 length: 14 residues. CDR1 and CDR2 (germline): SQVTM, ANQGSEA. The CDR3, as DNA: TGCAGCGTTAGGTCGGCAGGGTCTAACTATGGCTACACCTTC. It encodes CSVRSAGSNYGYTF.

This chain connects TRBV18 to TRBJ2-5, with 8 bases aligning to TRBD1. J gave up 3 bases and V 3 bases, and 9 bases lay outside the gene matches. CDR1 and CDR2 (germline): KGHSH, LQKENI. This CDR3 contains 16 residues. The CDR3 region has the DNA TGTGCCAGCTCACCTCCGGGTAGGACAGGGAAAGAGACCCAGTACTTC. The encoded protein is CASSPPGRTGKETQYF. The full variable domain, with the rest looked up from reference TRBV18 and TRBJ2-5, is NAGVMQNPRHLVRRRGQEARLRCSPMKGHSHVYWYRQLPEEGLKFMVYLQKENIIDESGMPKERFSAEFPKEGPSILRIQQVVRGDSAAYFCASSPPGRTGKETQYFGPGTRLLVL.

In its sample, this clonotype was seen many times. The CDR3 sequence: CASRPDRGRETQYF. CDR3 nucleotides: TGTGCCAGCAGACCGGACAGGGGGCGGGAGACCCAGTACTTC. V is TRBV5-4 and J is TRBJ2-5; TRBD1 matches 11 bases. There are 14 residues in the CDR3. The germline CDR1 and CDR2 sequences are SGHNT and YYREEE (reference sequence). Unmatched junction bases numbered 5, after V lost 5 bases and J lost 5 bases.

The J gene is TRBJ1-2, the V gene TRBV28, with D perhaps matching TRBD1 (5 bases). Trimming shortened V by 4 bases and J by 8 bases, and 23 bases separated the two germline ends. CDR3 length: 16 amino acids. The germline V gene encodes CDR1 MDHEN and CDR2 SYDVKM. The CDR3 is CASSSNPEGAGVGYTF. Written as DNA, the CDR3 is TGTGCCAGCAGTTCCAACCCCGAAGGGGCGGGCGTAGGCTACACCTTC.

This clonotype has ten or more counts. The chain uses TRBV12-3 or TRBV12-4 and TRBJ1-3; D perhaps matches TRBD1 (5 bases). CDR3 length: 16 amino acids. V shed 6 bases and J shed 0 bases, with 15 bases lying between them. Here the CDR3 reads CASSATAYNSGNTIYF. The DNA for the CDR3 is TGTGCCAGCAGCGCGACAGCATATAACTCTGGAAACACCATATATTTT.

The chain combines TRBV25-1 with TRBJ1-2, with TRBD1 matching over 8 bases. Germline trimming cut 2 bases from V and 2 bases from J; bases unmatched to any gene: 4. Looked up from germline, CDR1 is MGHDK and CDR2 is SYGVNS. There are 15 residues in the CDR3. CDR3 sequence: CASSESSGGNYGYTF. The CDR3 DNA reads as TGTGCCAGCAGTGAAAGTTCAGGGGGCAACTATGGCTACACCTTC.

V gene TRBV28 combines with J gene TRBJ1-4; 8 bases are shared with TRBD1. The CDR3 length is 15 residues. Germline-derived CDR1 and CDR2 are MDHEN and SYDVKM. V lost 4 bases, J lost 4 bases, and 5 bases stayed unmatched. The chain's CDR3 is CASSWGTGHNEKLFF. CDR3 coding DNA: TGTGCCAGCAGTTGGGGGACAGGACATAATGAAAAACTGTTTTTT.

This chain links TRBV19 with TRBJ1-5; no clear D. Germline V gene lookup returns CDR1 LNHDA and CDR2 SQIVND (reference sequence). Trimming pared 1 base from V and 3 bases from J, leaving 10 bases between. The CDR3 length is 15 residues. CDR3 protein: CASSIGNGYNQPQHF. As DNA, the CDR3 is TGTGCCAGTAGTATAGGGAACGGTTACAATCAGCCCCAGCATTTT.

Concerning this clonotype: Its ends do not fully match the called genes, so a read error is possible. J is TRBJ2-7 and V is TRBV7-3; D is perhaps TRBD1 (5 bases). CDR1 and CDR2 from the germline V gene are SGHTA and FQGTGA. CDR3 length: 15 residues. CDR3 amino acids: CASSHPQGLCNEQCF. CDR3 nucleotides: TGTGCCAGCAGCCATCCCCAGGGTCTCTGTAACGAGCAGTGCTTC.